Below are 13 T cell receptor beta chains sequenced from a single sample in a study of T-cell memory formation after mild COVID-19. Using its own MiXCR run on the 5' RACE reads, TCRdb lists one record per CDR3 protein. The repertoire consists of hundreds of thousands of distinct CDR3 sequences, with approximately 8% occurring once and the leading ten covering around a fifth. The sequencing sample was made of PBMCs or a T cell subset sorted from them (not recorded which). All receptors derive from a young man who had mild COVID-19 (a few samples of this study predate the infection). Cell type and time point are not known.

The chain joins TRBV7-9 to TRBJ2-4; the D call may be TRBD1 or TRBD2 (5 bases each). CDR1 SEHNR and CDR2 FQNEAQ come from the germline V gene (reference sequence). The CDR3 runs 10 residues. V lost 9 bases, J lost 10 bases, and 10 bases lay in between. CDR3 amino acids: CASMGEIQYF. In DNA, the CDR3 is TGTGCCAGTATGGGGGAGATTCAGTACTTC.

This clonotype was recorded once. The V gene is TRBV4-3, the J gene TRBJ1-6; D remains unclear. The CDR3 totals 15 residues. Germline CDR1 reads LGHNA; CDR2 reads YSLEER. The V and J ends lost 0 bases and 9 bases respectively, with 12 bases between them. The CDR3: CASSQDGPNISPLHF. As DNA, the CDR3 is TGCGCCAGCAGCCAAGACGGTCCGAATATTTCACCCCTCCACTTT.

The V gene is TRBV20-1, the J gene TRBJ2-7; 9 bases map to TRBD1. Germline assignment: CDR1 DFQATT and CDR2 SNEGSKA (reference sequence). Trimming at V came to 3 bases and at J to 6 bases, leaving 6 bases not matched to a gene. The CDR3 is 13 amino acids. The CDR3 nucleotides are TGCAGTGCTAGCGGGGACAGGGATCGCGAGCAGTACGTC. It yields the protein CSASGDRDREQYV.

The table lists this clonotype with many counts. The CDR3 loop reads CASSLVVYEQFF. The CDR3 coding sequence is TGCGCCAGCAGCTTGGTTGTGTATGAGCAGTTCTTC. The genes are TRBV5-1 and TRBJ2-1; no firm D call. Trimming removed 0 bases at V and 8 bases at J, with 6 bases between. CDR1 and CDR2 from the germline V gene are SGHRS and YFSETQ. This CDR3 spans 12 amino acids.

The chain is built from TRBV5-4 and TRBJ2-2; the D gene is possibly TRBD1 (6 bases). V lost 4 bases to trimming and J lost 0 bases, with 7 bases between them. In germline, CDR1 is SGHNT, CDR2 YYREEE (reference sequence). The CDR3 has 14 residues. CDR3: CASSRQANTGELFF. CDR3 nucleotide sequence: TGTGCCAGCAGCCGACAGGCGAACACCGGGGAGCTGTTTTTT.

J is TRBJ1-6 and V is TRBV4-3; 8 bases match TRBD1. CDR1 and CDR2 (germline): LGHNA, YSLEER. The J segment lost 4 bases and the V segment lost 1 base, leaving 6 bases of the junction unmatched. The CDR3 is made up of 17 amino acids. The CDR3 here is CASSQGFRDRYNSPLHF. CDR3 nucleotide sequence: TGCGCCAGCAGCCAAGGTTTCCGGGACAGGTATAATTCACCCCTCCACTTT.

There are a few counts of this clonotype. This chain connects TRBV12-3 or TRBV12-4 to TRBJ2-5; 7 bases map to TRBD1. There are 15 residues in the CDR3. With 5 bases clipped from V and 1 base from J, the junction kept 7 bases outside the gene matches. Here the CDR3 reads CASSPTGTAQETQYF. The CDR3 nucleotides are TGTGCCAGCAGTCCAACCGGGACAGCCCAAGAGACCCAGTACTTC.

This clonotype showed up just a few times. The V gene is TRBV7-9, the J gene TRBJ1-5, with D unresolved. Germline-derived CDR1 and CDR2 are SEHNR and FQNEAQ (reference sequence). This CDR3 is built from 14 residues. V lost 5 bases and J 5 bases, leaving 13 bases between the germline ends. DNA for the CDR3: TGTGCCAGCAGCGACGCCGGTGGAGATCAGCCCCAGCATTTT. Protein product: CASSDAGGDQPQHF.

This chain links TRBV6-1 with TRBJ2-3; no firm D call. Germline V gene data show CDR1 as MNHNS and CDR2 as SASEGT. V lost 3 bases and J 2 bases, leaving 12 bases between the germline ends. CDR3 size: 15 residues. CDR3 amino acids: CASSELHLTTDTQYF. The DNA for the CDR3 is TGTGCCAGCAGTGAGCTTCATCTTACCACAGATACGCAGTATTTT.

The CDR3 loop is CASSFKNRPPGELFF. CDR3 coding DNA: TGTGCCAGCAGCTTTAAGAACAGACCACCCGGGGAGCTGTTTTTT. This sequence joins TRBV5-5 and TRBJ2-2; D not resolved. CDR1 is SGHKS, CDR2 YYEKEE, per germline (reference sequence). V lost 2 bases and J lost 6, with 14 bases in between. The CDR3 extends over 15 amino acids.

This clonotype occurred many times. The chain carries TRBV7-8 and TRBJ2-4, with TRBD2 matching 7 bases. The CDR3 runs 17 residues. V lost 5 bases, J lost 0 bases, and 10 bases stayed unmatched. CDR1 and CDR2 from the germline V gene are SGHVS and FQNEAQ. The CDR3 DNA reads TGTGCCAGCAGCCAATGGGGGGGGTCGATAGCCAAAAACATTCAGTACTTC. Protein: CASSQWGGSIAKNIQYF.

This chain joins TRBV11-2 and TRBJ1-2, with D hard to call. The CDR3 runs to 18 residues. Trimming cost V 2 bases and J 0 bases, with 19 bases left between them. CDR1 and CDR2 (germline): SGHAT, FQNNGV. Written as DNA, the CDR3 is TGTGCCAGCAGCTTATTCGCCAGACCTAGACAAGCTAACTATGGCTACACCTTC. It is translated as CASSLFARPRQANYGYTF.

This clonotype was counted many times. The rearrangement uses TRBV4-3 and TRBJ2-1; 9 positions match TRBD2. The CDR3 is 20 residues long. V lost 4 bases to trimming and J lost 0 bases; unmatched junction nucleotides: 16. The germline CDR1 and CDR2 sequences are LGHNA and YSLEER. CDR3 nucleotides: TGCGCCAGCAGCCTAGCATCAGCGGGGGGCCTATTATCCTCCTACAATGAGCAGTTCTTC. Its protein product is CASSLASAGGLLSSYNEQFF.